One and the same sample provided the 7 T cell receptor beta chains below, sequenced in a study of blood T cells in healthy people across ages. Using a J-beta primer mix together with a sample-barcoded 5' primer, a second PCR was run for about 7 to 12 cycles. In TCRdb, the 5' RACE reads were re-called with MiXCR into one record per CDR3 protein. This repertoire shows about 1.4 million distinct CDR3 sequences, 45% to 70% found once; its top ten account for 5.5% to 8%. The material sequenced was blood. Receptor source: a man younger than 30 in good health.

This clonotype has only a few counts. The rearrangement uses TRBV3-1 and TRBJ2-3; TRBD1 or TRBD2 may be the D gene (5 bases each). Trimming took 4 bases from V and 6 from J, leaving 14 bases between them. Germline-derived CDR1 and CDR2 are LGHDT and YNNKEL (reference sequence). This CDR3 has 14 amino acids. In DNA form, the CDR3 reads TGTGCCAGCAGCCGGCAGGGACCAAGCGATACGCAGTATTTT. Its protein is CASSRQGPSDTQYF.

The chain links TRBV29-1 to TRBJ2-5; D gene unclear. Germline V gene lookup returns CDR1 SQVTM and CDR2 ANQGSEA. Trimming shortened V by 2 bases and J by 0 bases, and 4 bases separated the two germline ends. This CDR3 contains 12 residues. This CDR3 reads CSVERYQETQYF. The CDR3 nucleotides are TGCAGCGTTGAAAGGTACCAAGAGACCCAGTACTTC.

The chain has TRBV27 and TRBJ2-7, with D tentatively TRBD1 (5 bases). Germline V CDR1 and CDR2: MNHEY, SMNVEV (reference sequence). Deletions cut 0 bases from V and 6 bases from J, with 9 bases between. This CDR3 spans 13 amino acids. DNA for the CDR3: TGTGCCAGCAGTTTATCGGGGCTTACCGAGCAGTACTTC. This sequence encodes CASSLSGLTEQYF.

The chain carries TRBV29-1 and TRBJ2-2; unclear D gene. This CDR3 has 16 residues. V lost 3 bases, J lost 0 bases, and 14 bases lay in between. Germline CDR1 and CDR2: SQVTM and ANQGSEA. The CDR3 reads CSVEFAEHANTGELFF. The CDR3 nucleotides are TGCAGCGTTGAGTTCGCAGAACACGCGAACACCGGGGAGCTGTTTTTT.

Notes on this clonotype: A read error is likely, as this CDR3 ends without the conserved phenylalanine or tryptophan. This chain uses TRBV4-3 with TRBJ1-4; a possible D gene is TRBD1 (5 bases). The CDR3 extends over 16 amino acids. The germline V gene encodes CDR1 LGHNA and CDR2 YSLEER. With 3 bases removed from V and 0 bases from J, the gap between germline ends came to 11 bases. CDR3 bases: TGCGCCAGCAGCCAGCCTGGGGACGCAACTAATGAAAAACTGTTTGTT. Its protein is CASSQPGDATNEKLFV.

This chain links TRBV11-2 with TRBJ1-2, with D possibly being TRBD1 (5 bases). The germline CDR1 and CDR2 sequences are SGHAT and FQNNGV. The CDR3 is 16 amino acids. V lost 1 base and J 2 bases, leaving 14 bases between the germline ends. As DNA, the CDR3 is TGTGCCAGCAGCTTAGGTTTATCAGGGCTGAACTATGGCTACACCTTC. As protein: CASSLGLSGLNYGYTF.

A word on this clonotype: Germline and junction disagree at one end, which may indicate a read error. V is TRBV6-5 and J is TRBJ2-4, with D tentatively TRBD2 (6 bases). Germline CDR1 and CDR2: MNHEY and SVGAGI. The CDR3 has 15 amino acids. The CDR3 nucleotides are TGTGCCAGCAGTTACTCGGGAGGTGATAAAAACATCCAGTACTTC. Translation gives CASSYSGGDKNIQYF.